This entry is about one T cell receptor beta chain. Antigen unknown. The data originate from a study of early stage breast cancer tumors. The V gene end was trimmed by 1 base and the J gene end by 10 bases; junction bases not matched to a gene: 4. Germline V gene data show CDR1 as SGDLS and CDR2 as YYNGEE. The CDR3 runs 14 residues. Whole-study results and caveats: Tumors had 2.5 to 3-fold higher T cell density and higher clonality than adjacent normal breast tissue.

Libraries were prepared by immunoSEQ multiplex PCR; TCRdb keeps only in-frame clonotypes and omits some of them. The repertoire holds almost 55,000 clones, with over 80% as singletons. The origin of this receptor is a person aged 65 to 85 with breast cancer. This chain links TRBV9 with TRBJ1-6; 8 positions agree with TRBD1. The sequencing input was blood. The chain's CDR3 is CASSVQGAGSPLHF. CDR3 nucleotide sequence: TGTGCCAGCAGCGTACAGGGGGCGGGATCACCCCTCCACTTT.